This T cell receptor (beta chain) was sequenced during a study of shared clonotypes between healthy human individuals. Study observations and caveats: A small donor pool kept down the genetic and exposure-history diversity that was represented.

Researchers sequenced unsorted PBMC DNA using ten immunoSEQ deep assay plates. In the original processing: Owing to the provision of junction-only sequences devoid of quality scores by immunoSEQ, filtering differed. Profiled with immunoSEQ multiplex PCR; TCRdb holds only in-frame clones, not every one. The DNA was the basis for D and trimming; V, J and clone size are from that table. This sample yields about 490,000 clones, of which 65% to 85% are seen a single time; 10% to 15% belongs to the top ten. Ten or more counts support this clone. The antigen is not known. This same CDR3 is encoded by further DNA sequences in the sample. Unsorted material relied on 90 million to 100 million PBMCs as the source of genomic DNA. V was cut by 6 bases and J by 0 bases, with 8 bases left in between. Germline-derived CDR1 and CDR2 are SGHAT and FQNNGV. This CDR3 is built from 13 residues.

The sequencing input was PBMCs. The rearrangement links TRBV11-2 to TRBJ1-2; D is ambiguous. The source is a woman aged 40-49 years in good health. Some clones in this sample may be carry-over from other donors' samples. This CDR3 is CASRIKPNYGYTF. CDR3 in DNA: TGTGCCAGCAGAATCAAACCTAACTATGGCTACACCTTC.